These 25 T cell receptor beta chains came from one sample sequenced in a study of blood T cell repertoires in COVID-19. TCRdb's table, derived via immunoSEQ multiplex PCR, lists solely in-frame clones and lacks some. The sample has around 180,000 clones; approximately 74% are singletons. The sample taken for sequencing was peripheral blood. The receptor set was obtained from a woman aged 80 or over with acute or convalescent COVID-19.

This clone appeared once. This chain joins TRBV27 and TRBJ1-4, with D uncertain. The V end was cut by 5 bases, the J end by 0 bases, with 10 bases between. This CDR3 has 15 residues. Germline CDR1 reads MNHEY; CDR2 reads SMNVEV (reference sequence). In nucleotides, the CDR3 is TGTGCCAGCAGTGCCCCGGGAGCAACTAATGAAAAACTGTTTTTT. Translating gives CASSAPGATNEKLFF.

This clone has just a few counts. The chain has TRBV4-3 and TRBJ1-6; no clear D gene. Trimming removed 2 bases at V and 6 bases at J, with 8 bases between. Germline V gene lookup returns CDR1 LGHNA and CDR2 YSLEER. This CDR3 contains 14 residues. DNA for the CDR3: TGCGCCAGCAGCCAATGGGAGGCTAATTCACCCCTCCACTTT. Translation gives CASSQWEANSPLHF.

V gene TRBV5-1 combines with J gene TRBJ2-7; TRBD2 aligns across 8 bases. The CDR3 is 14 residues long. Germline V gives CDR1 SGHRS, CDR2 YFSETQ. V shed 3 bases, J shed 9 bases, and the junction held 11 bases outside the gene matches. The CDR3 DNA follows: TGCGCCAGCAGCTCAGTAGGGACTAGAAGTGTGCAGTACTTC. Translating gives CASSSVGTRSVQYF.

The rearrangement links TRBV28 to TRBJ2-7, with D possibly being TRBD1 (7 bases). V lost 4 bases, J lost 6 bases, and 19 bases lay in between. CDR1 is MDHEN, CDR2 SYDVKM, per germline. This CDR3 contains 15 residues. This CDR3 is CASSYGQATRSEQYF. The CDR3 coding sequence is TGTGCCAGCAGTTACGGACAGGCGACTAGGAGCGAGCAGTACTTC.

V gene TRBV7-3 combines with J gene TRBJ1-4, with TRBD1 matching 7 bases. Germline-derived CDR1 and CDR2 are SGHTA and FQGTGA. This CDR3 is built from 15 residues. Trimming took 5 bases from V and 6 from J; bases not matched to a gene: 9. As DNA, the CDR3 is TGTGCCAGCAGCATCTCCGGGACAGTCTATGAAAAACTGTTTTTT. Protein sequence: CASSISGTVYEKLFF. Looking up the rest from reference TRBV7-3 and TRBJ1-4 gives the full variable domain: GAGVSQTPSNKVTEKGKYVELRCDPISGHTALYWYRQSLGQGPEFLIYFQGTGAADDSGLPNDRFFAVRPEGSVSTLKIQRTERGDSAVYLCASSISGTVYEKLFFGSGTQLSVL.

This clone was picked up a small number of times. The genes are TRBV27 and TRBJ2-7, with D possibly TRBD2 on 5 matching bases. Per the germline V gene, CDR1 is MNHEY and CDR2 is SMNVEV (reference sequence). The CDR3 spans 13 residues. Trimming left V 5 bases short and J 2 bases short, with 10 bases between. CDR3 DNA sequence: TGTGCCAGCAGTCCCCTCGGGGCCTACGAGCAGTACTTC. This sequence encodes CASSPLGAYEQYF.

The rearrangement links TRBV7-8 to TRBJ2-3; D gene uncertain. The CDR3 is made up of 14 amino acids. V was cut by 8 bases and J by 0 bases, with 12 bases left in between. CDR1 SGHVS and CDR2 FQNEAQ come from the germline V gene. The CDR3 here is CASSLLRSTDTQYF. The CDR3 DNA follows: TGTGCCAGCTCTTTATTGAGGAGCACAGATACGCAGTATTTT.

This clone was detected only a few times. V gene TRBV5-1 combines with J gene TRBJ2-7; 11 bases line up with TRBD2. CDR3 length: 14 amino acids. Germline CDR1 reads SGHRS; CDR2 reads YFSETQ. The ends lost 1 base at V and 4 bases at J; junction bases unmatched: 1. The CDR3 sequence: CASSLTSGRYEQYF. The CDR3 bases are TGCGCCAGCAGCTTGACTAGCGGGAGATACGAGCAGTACTTC.

A few counts support this clone. The J gene is TRBJ2-1, the V gene TRBV5-4; D is undetermined. The CDR3 consists of 13 residues. Per germline, CDR1 SGHNT and CDR2 YYREEE (reference sequence). The ends were cut back, 4 bases at V and 2 bases at J, with 7 bases in the middle. Here the CDR3 DNA reads TGTGCCAGCAGCGATACTCCCTACAATGAGCAGTTCTTC. Amino acid sequence: CASSDTPYNEQFF. The whole variable domain, remainder taken from reference TRBV5-4 and TRBJ2-1, is ETGVTQSPTHLIKTRGQQVTLRCSSQSGHNTVSWYQQALGQGPQFIFQYYREEENGRGNFPPRFSGLQFPNYSSELNVNALELDDSALYLCASSDTPYNEQFFGPGTRLTVL.

V gene TRBV7-2 combines with J gene TRBJ2-3; D remains unclear. Trimming took 0 bases from V and 0 from J, leaving 10 bases between them. Looked up from germline, CDR1 is SGHTA and CDR2 is FQGNSA. The CDR3 runs 16 residues. This CDR3 is CASSLALAPSTDTQYF. CDR3 bases: TGTGCCAGCAGCTTAGCGCTGGCCCCTAGCACAGATACGCAGTATTTT.

The chain has TRBV11-2 and TRBJ1-3; D unresolved. Trimming shortened V by 5 bases and J by 1 base, and 6 bases separated the two germline ends. Germline-derived CDR1 and CDR2 are SGHAT and FQNNGV. The CDR3 loop spans 13 amino acids. The DNA of the CDR3 is TGTGCCAGCAGCCGAGGGTCTGGAAACACCATATATTTT. It yields the protein CASSRGSGNTIYF.

CDR3 amino acids: CASSPTRVQPQHF. The CDR3 DNA reads TGTGCCAGCAGTCCTACCCGGGTTCAGCCCCAGCATTTT. The rearrangement uses TRBV27 and TRBJ1-5; D gene ambiguous. The V and J ends lost 5 bases and 6 bases respectively, with 11 bases between them. From germline, CDR1 is MNHEY and CDR2 SMNVEV (reference sequence). The CDR3 is made up of 13 amino acids.

The chain joins TRBV27 to TRBJ2-3; D gene ambiguous. Per the germline V gene, CDR1 is MNHEY and CDR2 is SMNVEV (reference sequence). This CDR3 has 14 amino acids. Trimming removed 3 bases at V and 0 bases at J, with 7 bases between. In nucleotides, the CDR3 is TGTGCCAGCAGTTTCGACGGGAGCACAGATACGCAGTATTTT. Encoded protein: CASSFDGSTDTQYF.

This clone has more than one count but fewer than ten. The V and J genes are TRBV24-1 and TRBJ1-2, with 7 bases matching TRBD1. CDR1 is KGHDR and CDR2 is SFDVKD in the germline V gene. V trimming: 2 bases; J trimming: 8 bases; junction bases outside the gene matches: 10. This CDR3 has 15 amino acids. CDR3 loop: CATSDSPGQRGGYTF. CDR3 coding DNA: TGTGCCACCAGTGATTCACCGGGACAGCGCGGAGGCTACACCTTC.

This clone was seen once. The chain recombines TRBV5-4 with TRBJ2-7; 8 positions agree with TRBD2. Germline CDR1 is SGHNT and CDR2 is YYREEE (reference sequence). V lost 5 bases, J lost 6 bases, and 10 bases stayed unmatched. The CDR3 runs to 14 residues. This CDR3 is CASSSKRETSEQYF. The CDR3 DNA reads as TGTGCCAGCAGTTCGAAGCGGGAGACTTCCGAGCAGTACTTC.

The genes are TRBV14 and TRBJ2-5, with TRBD2 matching 14 bases. Germline trimming cut 4 bases from V and 4 bases from J; bases unmatched to any gene: 8. CDR1 is SGHDN, CDR2 FVKESK, per germline. The CDR3 extends over 17 amino acids. Written as DNA, the CDR3 is TGTGCCAGCAGCCGGGGACTAGCGGGAGTAGGAGGAGAGACCCAGTACTTC. Translated, it gives CASSRGLAGVGGETQYF.

The chain links TRBV10-3 to TRBJ2-5; 10 nucleotides align to TRBD2. Germline assignment: CDR1 ENHRY and CDR2 SYGVKD. The CDR3 consists of 15 residues. V gave up 9 bases and J gave up 7 bases; unmatched junction bases: 14. CDR3 region: CAMATLTSGKATQYF. In DNA form, the CDR3 reads TGTGCCATGGCGACCCTTACTAGCGGGAAAGCGACCCAGTACTTC.

This clone turned up a few times. The chain is built from TRBV4-2 and TRBJ1-2, with unresolved D. The V gene lost 5 bases and the J gene lost 8 bases, with 12 bases spanning the gap. Looked up from germline, CDR1 is LGHNA and CDR2 is YNFKEQ. There are 12 residues in the CDR3. The CDR3 coding sequence is TGTGCCAGCAGCATCGAGTATTCCGGCTACACCTTC. Its translation: CASSIEYSGYTF.

This clone is a singleton in its sample. The chain has TRBV27 and TRBJ1-6; D might be TRBD1 (6 bases). Looked up from germline, CDR1 is MNHEY and CDR2 is SMNVEV (reference sequence). There are 14 residues in the CDR3. V lost 5 bases, J lost 9 bases, and 14 bases lay in between. The CDR3 DNA reads as TGTGCCAGCAGTCCACAGGGTTTTTTTTCACCCCTCCACTTT. This encodes CASSPQGFFSPLHF.

This chain joins TRBV6-1 and TRBJ1-4, with D perhaps TRBD1 (6 bases). With 2 bases removed from V and 4 bases from J, the gap between germline ends came to 17 bases. This CDR3 has 17 amino acids. CDR1 is MNHNS, CDR2 SASEGT, per germline. The CDR3 loop reads CASSELMQGIINEKLFF. The CDR3 DNA follows: TGTGCCAGCAGTGAACTCATGCAGGGGATAATTAATGAAAAACTGTTTTTT.

The V gene is TRBV28, the J gene TRBJ1-2, with TRBD1 as a possible D gene (6 bases). CDR3 length: 14 amino acids. Per the germline V gene, CDR1 is MDHEN and CDR2 is SYDVKM. Deletions cut 4 bases from V and 8 bases from J, with 17 bases between. The CDR3 protein is CASSSQGSIRGYTF. CDR3 bases: TGTGCCAGCAGTTCTCAGGGGAGTATACGAGGCTACACCTTC.

V usage is TRBV19 and J usage is TRBJ2-5; 9 nucleotides align to TRBD1. The germline gives CDR1 LNHDA, CDR2 SQIVND (reference sequence). The V segment lost 6 bases and the J segment 2 bases; nucleotides outside the gene matches: 7. This CDR3 is built from 15 residues. DNA for the CDR3: TGTGCCAGTAGCCCTAGGGACAGGGATCAAGAGACCCAGTACTTC. Its protein is CASSPRDRDQETQYF.

The chain couples TRBV7-8 to TRBJ1-4; 8 positions match TRBD1. With V trimmed by 5 bases and J by 2 bases, 4 bases remained unmatched. Germline CDR1 is SGHVS and CDR2 is FQNEAQ. The CDR3 has 15 amino acids. The CDR3 sequence: CASSPDRVTNEKLFF. The CDR3 DNA is TGTGCCAGCAGCCCGGACAGGGTGACTAATGAAAAACTGTTTTTT. Combining the CDR3 with reference TRBV7-8 and TRBJ1-4 gives the whole variable domain GAGVSQSPRYKVAKRGQDVALRCDPISGHVSLFWYQQALGQGPEFLTYFQNEAQLDKSGLPSDRFFAERPEGSVSTLKIQRTQQEDSAVYLCASSPDRVTNEKLFFGSGTQLSVL.

J is TRBJ2-1 and V is TRBV29-1; TRBD1 agrees at 9 bases. V was clipped by 3 bases and J by 6 bases; unmatched bases: 3. Germline assignment: CDR1 SQVTM and CDR2 ANQGSEA. The CDR3 contains 13 residues. The CDR3 protein is CSVEGQGGNEQFF. The CDR3 bases are TGCAGCGTTGAGGGACAGGGTGGCAATGAGCAGTTCTTC.

The chain recombines TRBV6-5 with TRBJ1-6; no firm D call. CDR1 is MNHEY and CDR2 is SVGAGI in the germline V gene. The germline V and J ends were trimmed by 6 bases and 12 bases, with 12 bases remaining between them. The CDR3 has 12 amino acids. The CDR3 here is CASSLRLGPLHF. The CDR3 coding sequence is TGTGCCAGCAGCTTGAGGTTAGGACCCCTCCACTTT.